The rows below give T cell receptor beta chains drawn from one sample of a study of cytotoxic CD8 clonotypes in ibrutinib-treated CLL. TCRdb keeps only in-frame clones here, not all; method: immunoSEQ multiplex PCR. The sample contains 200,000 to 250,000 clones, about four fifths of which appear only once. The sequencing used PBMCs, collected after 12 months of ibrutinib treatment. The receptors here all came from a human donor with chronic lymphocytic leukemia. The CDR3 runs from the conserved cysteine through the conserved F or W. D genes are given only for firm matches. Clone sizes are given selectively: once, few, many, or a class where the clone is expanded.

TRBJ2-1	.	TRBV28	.	TGTGCCAGCAGTTTATTGTACAATGAGCAGTTCTTC	CASSLLYNEQFF
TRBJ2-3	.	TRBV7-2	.	TGTGCCAGCAGCTCCTACACAGATACGCAGTATTTT	CASSSYTDTQYF
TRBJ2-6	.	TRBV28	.	TGTGCCAGCAGTTTTCTTACGGACTCTGGGGCCAACGTCCTGACTTTC	CASSFLTDSGANVLTF
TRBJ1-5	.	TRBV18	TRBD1	TGTGCCAGCTCACCGGGGACAGGGGGGTTATATCAGCCCCAGCATTTT	CASSPGTGGLYQPQHF
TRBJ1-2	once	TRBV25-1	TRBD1	TGTGCCAGCAGCTTTGACCCCGGGACAGGATATGGCTACACCTTC	CASSFDPGTGYGYTF
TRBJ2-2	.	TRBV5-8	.	TGTGCCAGCAGCTTGGATATATCCGTTACCGGGGAGCTGTTTTTT	CASSLDISVTGELFF
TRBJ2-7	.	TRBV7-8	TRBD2	TGTGCCAGCAGCGCCGGGACTAGAACCTACGAGCAGTACTTC	CASSAGTRTYEQYF
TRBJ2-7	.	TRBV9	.	TGTGCCAGCAGCCCAGCGGGCGCTACCTACGAGCAGTACTTC	CASSPAGATYEQYF
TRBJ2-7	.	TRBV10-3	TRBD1	TGTGCCACCGCTCCGGGACAGGGGTCCTACGAGCAGTACTTC	CATAPGQGSYEQYF
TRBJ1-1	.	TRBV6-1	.	TGTGCCAGCAGTTATAACTTGAACACTGAAGCTTTCTTT	CASSYNLNTEAFF
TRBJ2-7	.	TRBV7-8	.	TGTGCCAGCAGCCCCGGGGCCCATACGCGAAACCATGACGGGCAGTACTTC	CASSPGAHTRNHDGQYF
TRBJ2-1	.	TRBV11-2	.	TGTGCCAGCAGCTTAGGGGGACTCGTGGTGGATGAGCAGTTCTTC	CASSLGGLVVDEQFF
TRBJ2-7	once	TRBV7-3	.	TGTGCCAGCAGCTTCTCCAGGGACTCCTACGAGCAGTACTTC	CASSFSRDSYEQYF
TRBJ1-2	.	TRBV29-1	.	TGCAGCGTTGGACAGGATCTTAGTGGCTTTAACTATGGCTACACCTTC	CSVGQDLSGFNYGYTF
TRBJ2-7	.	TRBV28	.	TGTGCCAGCAGTGAGGCTCTCCTCCCCCTTACGTGGGAGCAGTACTTC	CASSEALLPLTWEQYF
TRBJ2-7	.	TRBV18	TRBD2	TGTGCCAGCTCAGTAGCGGGAGGTTACATCTACGAGCAGTACTTC	CASSVAGGYIYEQYF
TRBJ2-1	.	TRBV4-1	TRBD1	TGCGCCAGCAGCCTCGGGACAGATTACAATGAGCAGTTCTTC	CASSLGTDYNEQFF
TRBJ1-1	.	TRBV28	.	TGTGCCAGCAGTTTAATGGGAGGTATTGAAGCTTTCTTT	CASSLMGGIEAFF
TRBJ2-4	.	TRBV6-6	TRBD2	TGTGCCAGCAGTGCATTGACTAGCTCGGGCAAAAACATTCAGTACTTC	CASSALTSSGKNIQYF
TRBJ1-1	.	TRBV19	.	TGTGCCAGTACCGCCGGTACGGGGGACCTCTACACTGCAGCTTTCTTT	CASTAGTGDLYTAAFF
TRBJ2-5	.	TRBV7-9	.	TGTGCCAGCAGCCTAGGAGCTGGACAAGAGACCCAGTACTTC	CASSLGAGQETQYF
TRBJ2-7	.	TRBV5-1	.	TGCGCCAGCAGTGGGTGGGGGAGCGACGAGCAGTACTTC	CASSGWGSDEQYF
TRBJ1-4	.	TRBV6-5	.	TGTGCCAGCGGACGGGTAGCGGGGCTTAATGAAAAACTGTTTTTT	CASGRVAGLNEKLFF
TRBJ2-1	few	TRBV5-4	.	TGTGCCAGCAGCTTGGGGACAACAACTGTCAATGAGCAGTTCTTC	CASSLGTTTVNEQFF
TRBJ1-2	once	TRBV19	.	TGTGCCAGTAGCGAGCCCGGCAGGGACTTTGATGGCTACACCTTC	CASSEPGRDFDGYTF
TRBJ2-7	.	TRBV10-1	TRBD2	TGCGCCAGCAGCGATAGAGCGGGGGGGCCCAAAAACGAGCAGTACTTC	CASSDRAGGPKNEQYF
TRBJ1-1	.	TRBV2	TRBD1	TGTGCCAGCAGTGGACAGGGAGTAACTGAAGCTTTCTTT	CASSGQGVTEAFF
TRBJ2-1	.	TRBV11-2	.	TGTGCCAGCAGCTTGAACTCCCTTACCTACAATGAGCAGTTCTTC	CASSLNSLTYNEQFF